A single sample is the source of the 8 T cell receptor beta chains below, sequenced in a study of CD8+ T cells in alopecia areata. cDNA serving as the sequencing template came from extracted, reverse transcribed RNA. The table came from immunoSEQ multiplex PCR; TCRdb's copy has only in-frame clones and leaves some out. In the table there are fewer than 200,000 clones, 67% of which are singletons. This material consisted of CD8+ T cells sorted from blood, taken at week 0. These receptors came from a human donor with alopecia areata.

J is TRBJ1-6 and V is TRBV4-1; D is ambiguous. Trimming shortened V by 2 bases and J by 0 bases, and 8 bases separated the two germline ends. Germline V gene sequence: CDR1 MGHRA, CDR2 YSYEKL. This CDR3 region has 16 residues. CDR3 residues: CASSQRSSSYNSPLHF. The CDR3, as DNA: TGCGCCAGCAGCCAACGAAGTAGCTCCTATAATTCACCCCTCCACTTT.

The V and J genes are TRBV27 and TRBJ2-7; maybe TRBD2 (7 bases). V was cut by 0 bases and J by 5 bases, with 11 bases left in between. Germline CDR1 and CDR2: MNHEY and SMNVEV (reference sequence). The CDR3 is 14 amino acids. This chain's CDR3 is CASSLSGGLNEQYF. DNA of the CDR3: TGTGCCAGCAGTTTATCCGGGGGGCTGAACGAGCAGTACTTC.

The chain has TRBV27 and TRBJ1-1, with no clear D. Germline CDR1 and CDR2: MNHEY and SMNVEV (reference sequence). CDR3 size: 14 residues. Trimming left V 4 bases short and J 2 bases short, with 11 bases between. The CDR3 region is CASSSAGVNTEAFF. The CDR3 nucleotides are TGTGCCAGCAGTTCGGCGGGAGTTAACACTGAAGCTTTCTTT.

This clone showed up just once. The rearrangement links TRBV29-1 to TRBJ2-7; the D gene is possibly TRBD1 (6 bases). CDR3 length: 13 residues. Per the germline V gene, CDR1 is SQVTM and CDR2 is ANQGSEA. Deletions cut 4 bases from V and 3 bases from J, with 13 bases between. The CDR3 reads CSVAQGSYYEQYF. The CDR3 DNA follows: TGCAGCGTTGCACAGGGCTCTTACTACGAGCAGTACTTC.

This chain connects TRBV15 to TRBJ2-7; D is possibly TRBD1 or TRBD2 (5 bases each). Trimming left V 0 bases short and J 1 base short, with 7 bases between. The CDR3 spans 14 residues. CDR1 is LNHNV, CDR2 YYDKDF, per germline (reference sequence). In DNA form, the CDR3 reads TGTGCCACCAGCAGAGAGGGGGAATCCTACGAGCAGTACTTC. Translating gives CATSREGESYEQYF.

This sequence joins TRBV6-5 and TRBJ2-3, with a possible D match to TRBD2 (5 bases). The germline V and J ends were trimmed by 6 bases and 3 bases, with 10 bases remaining between them. The CDR3 runs to 13 residues. In germline, CDR1 is MNHEY, CDR2 SVGAGI. CDR3 nucleotide sequence: TGTGCCAGCAGCTCGGGGTCAACAGATACGCAGTATTTT. Translation gives CASSSGSTDTQYF.

This chain joins TRBV5-1 and TRBJ2-1; D unclear. The V gene's germline CDR1 is SGHRS and CDR2 YFSETQ. This CDR3 comprises 13 residues. Trimming shortened V by 0 bases and J by 8 bases, and 9 bases separated the two germline ends. CDR3 in DNA: TGCGCCAGCAGCTTGGAAGACGGCGATGAGCAGTTCTTC. Protein product: CASSLEDGDEQFF.

The chain recombines TRBV9 with TRBJ1-2, with unresolved D. Trimming shortened V by 3 bases and J by 10 bases, and 7 bases separated the two germline ends. CDR1 is SGDLS and CDR2 is YYNGEE in the germline V gene. This CDR3 contains 10 residues. CDR3 in amino acids: CASSGANYTF. The CDR3 region has the DNA TGTGCCAGCAGCGGGGCCAACTACACCTTC.